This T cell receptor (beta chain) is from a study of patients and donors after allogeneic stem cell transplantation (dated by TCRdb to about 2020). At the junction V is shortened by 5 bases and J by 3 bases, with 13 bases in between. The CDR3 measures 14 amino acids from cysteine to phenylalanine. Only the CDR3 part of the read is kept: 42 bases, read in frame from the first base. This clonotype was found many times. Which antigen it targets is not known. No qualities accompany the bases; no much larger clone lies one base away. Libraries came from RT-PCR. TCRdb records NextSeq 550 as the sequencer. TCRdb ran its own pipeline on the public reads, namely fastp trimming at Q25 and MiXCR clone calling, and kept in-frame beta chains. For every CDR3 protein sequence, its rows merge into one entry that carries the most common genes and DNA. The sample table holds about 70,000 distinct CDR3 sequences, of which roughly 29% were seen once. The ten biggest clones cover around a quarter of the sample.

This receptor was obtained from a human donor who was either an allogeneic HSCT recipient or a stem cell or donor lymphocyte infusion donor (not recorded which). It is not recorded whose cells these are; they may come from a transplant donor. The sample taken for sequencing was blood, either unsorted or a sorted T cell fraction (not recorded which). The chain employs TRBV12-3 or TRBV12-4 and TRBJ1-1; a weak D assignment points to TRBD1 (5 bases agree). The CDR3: CASSPQGSDTEAFF. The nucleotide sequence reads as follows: TGTGCCAGCAGTCCTCAGGGATCCGACACTGAAGCTTTCTTT.